These 18 T cell receptor beta chains share one sample of origin, sequenced in a study of blood T cell repertoires in COVID-19. Using immunoSEQ multiplex PCR, the repertoire was profiled, and TCRdb retains in-frame clones only, with some absent. The sample has about 160,000 clones; roughly 83% are singletons. Sequences were obtained from PBMCs or T cells enriched from blood (not recorded which). Receptors originate from a woman aged 50 to 65 who had recovered from COVID-19.

The chain is built from TRBV5-4 and TRBJ2-7; TRBD2 agrees at 7 bases. With V trimmed by 4 bases and J by 2 bases, 6 bases remained unmatched. Germline CDR1 SGHNT, CDR2 YYREEE (reference sequence). This CDR3 has 14 residues. The CDR3 is CASSPGTTPYEQYV. The CDR3 DNA follows: TGTGCCAGCAGCCCCGGGACTACTCCCTACGAGCAGTACGTC.

The chain recombines TRBV28 with TRBJ1-5; the match to TRBD1 covers 7 bases. This CDR3 is built from 15 residues. Germline V lookup: CDR1 MDHEN, CDR2 SYDVKM. The J segment lost 2 bases and the V segment lost 5 bases, leaving 6 bases of the junction unmatched. CDR3 sequence: CASSRQGRRNQPQHF. DNA of the CDR3: TGTGCCAGCAGTAGACAGGGTCGTCGCAATCAGCCCCAGCATTTT.

The rearrangement links TRBV2 to TRBJ2-7; D is possibly TRBD2 (5 bases). The V end lost 2 bases, the J end lost 7 bases, and 6 bases lay between the germline ends. Germline loops: CDR1 SNHLY, CDR2 FYNNEI. The CDR3 is made up of 11 amino acids. The CDR3 sequence: CASSESGEQYV. CDR3 in DNA: TGTGCCAGCAGTGAATCGGGGGAGCAGTACGTC.

V usage is TRBV6-4 and J usage is TRBJ2-1, with TRBD2 matching 14 bases. The V segment lost 6 bases and the J segment 8 bases; nucleotides outside the gene matches: 9. The CDR3 is 16 amino acids. Germline loops: CDR1 MRHNA, CDR2 SNTAGT. CDR3 residues: CASSQGLAGGWDEQFF. The CDR3 DNA sequence: TGTGCCAGCAGCCAAGGACTAGCGGGGGGCTGGGATGAGCAGTTCTTC.

The chain employs TRBV5-1 and TRBJ2-5, with 7 positions matching TRBD2. CDR1 and CDR2 from the germline V gene are SGHRS and YFSETQ. The J segment lost 3 bases and the V segment lost 0 bases, leaving 8 bases of the junction unmatched. This CDR3 is built from 16 residues. CDR3 nucleotides: TGCGCCAGCAGCTTGGTACTAGCGCAGAGGGAAGAGACCCAGTACTTC. It encodes CASSLVLAQREETQYF.

The CDR3 DNA sequence: TGTGCCAGCAGCTTTATGAGGGAGACCCAGTACTTC. Its protein product is CASSFMRETQYF. V usage is TRBV7-2 and J usage is TRBJ2-5; unclear D gene. Trimming took 3 bases from V and 5 from J, leaving 7 bases between them. The CDR3 has 12 amino acids. CDR1 is SGHTA, CDR2 FQGNSA, per germline.

This chain connects TRBV5-1 to TRBJ2-3; 7 nucleotides line up with TRBD1. Germline assignment: CDR1 SGHRS and CDR2 YFSETQ. After removal of 6 bases from V and 2 bases from J, the junction contained 9 bases not matched to a gene. The CDR3 spans 15 residues. The CDR3 sequence: CASTHARGPTDTQYF. In nucleotides, the CDR3 is TGCGCCAGCACCCATGCGAGGGGGCCCACAGATACGCAGTATTTT.

This clone showed up just once. The gene calls are TRBV18 and TRBJ1-2, with TRBD1 as a possible D gene (5 bases). The germline V gene has CDR1 KGHSH and CDR2 LQKENI. CDR3 length: 14 residues. Trimming shortened V by 3 bases and J by 6 bases, and 14 bases separated the two germline ends. The CDR3 protein is CASSPVRREDGYTF. The DNA of the CDR3 is TGTGCCAGCTCACCGGTTCGCAGGGAGGATGGCTACACCTTC.

This chain uses TRBV28 with TRBJ1-4; D remains unclear. The length of the CDR3 is 16 residues. The germline V and J ends were trimmed by 4 bases and 0 bases, with 12 bases remaining between them. Germline-derived CDR1 and CDR2 are MDHEN and SYDVKM. The CDR3 DNA reads as TGTGCCAGCAGTTCTCACCTAGGTGCAACTAATGAAAAACTGTTTTTT. Protein sequence: CASSSHLGATNEKLFF.

The chain recombines TRBV27 with TRBJ1-1; the D is unclear. Germline V lookup: CDR1 MNHEY, CDR2 SMNVEV (reference sequence). There are 16 residues in the CDR3. Trimming left V 8 bases short and J 0 bases short, with 19 bases between. The CDR3 sequence: CASHSRAPVMNTEAFF. The CDR3 nucleotides are TGTGCCAGCCATTCGAGGGCCCCGGTCATGAACACTGAAGCTTTCTTT.

The gene calls are TRBV4-1 and TRBJ2-3; D not resolved. Germline values: CDR1 MGHRA, CDR2 YSYEKL. This CDR3 is built from 16 residues. Trimming pared 3 bases from V and 1 base from J, leaving 14 bases between. The CDR3 DNA reads as TGCGCCAGCAGCCAGAGAGTGCAGGCCCGCACAGATACGCAGTATTTT. Encoded protein: CASSQRVQARTDTQYF.

This chain links TRBV10-2 with TRBJ1-1, with a possible D match to TRBD1 (6 bases). The germline V gene has CDR1 WSHSY and CDR2 SAAADI. The CDR3 covers 16 residues. The V end lost 8 bases, the J end lost 2 bases, and 21 bases lay between the germline ends. The CDR3 protein is CASGAYRATQNTEAFF. The CDR3 DNA follows: TGCGCCAGCGGGGCATACAGGGCAACTCAAAACACTGAAGCTTTCTTT.

The chain carries TRBV29-1 and TRBJ1-4, with D possibly being TRBD1 (6 bases). Germline loops: CDR1 SQVTM, CDR2 ANQGSEA. Trimming removed 5 bases from V and 5 bases from J, with 24 bases in between. The CDR3 is 17 residues long. The CDR3 spells CSVRTGWVVDRNEKLFF. The DNA of the CDR3 is TGCAGCGTTAGGACCGGATGGGTGGTAGACAGGAATGAAAAACTGTTTTTT.

The chain joins TRBV5-4 to TRBJ2-1; TRBD2 agrees at 9 bases. CDR3 length equals 16 residues. Germline V CDR1 and CDR2: SGHNT, YYREEE (reference sequence). V lost 4 bases and J lost 1; bases outside the gene matches: 6. The CDR3 sequence is CASSIPLAGSYNEQFF. The CDR3 DNA is TGTGCCAGCAGCATCCCACTAGCGGGTTCCTACAATGAGCAGTTCTTC.

The chain links TRBV5-6 to TRBJ1-2; D unresolved. Germline-derived CDR1 and CDR2 are SGHDT and YYEEEE. Trimming cost V 0 bases and J 8 bases, with 11 bases left between them. This CDR3 has 13 residues. The CDR3 coding sequence is TGTGCCAGCAGCTTGGGAGGGTACAAAGGCTACACCTTC. Encoded protein: CASSLGGYKGYTF.

This clone came up once. The chain links TRBV3-1 (or the pseudogene TRBV3-2) to TRBJ1-2; D gene uncertain. The length of the CDR3 is 14 residues. With 2 bases removed from V and 8 bases from J, the gap between germline ends came to 15 bases. Germline loops: CDR1 LGHDT, CDR2 YNNKEL (reference sequence). The CDR3: CASSQLALDWGYTF. The CDR3 region has the DNA TGTGCCAGCAGCCAATTAGCCTTGGATTGGGGCTACACCTTC.

V usage is TRBV4-1 and J usage is TRBJ1-2; possible D gene TRBD1, 6 bases. The CDR3 is made up of 17 amino acids. V dropped 0 bases and J dropped 2 bases, with 16 bases sitting between them. CDR1 is MGHRA, CDR2 YSYEKL, per germline. The CDR3 region is CASSQELKAGANYGYTF. In nucleotides, the CDR3 is TGCGCCAGCAGCCAAGAACTAAAAGCAGGGGCAAACTATGGCTACACCTTC.

The chain carries TRBV27 and TRBJ2-1, with D tentatively TRBD2 (6 bases). This CDR3 contains 17 residues. Looked up from germline, CDR1 is MNHEY and CDR2 is SMNVEV (reference sequence). The V and J ends lost 5 bases and 0 bases respectively, with 17 bases between them. The CDR3 nucleotides read TGTGCCAGCAGTGCAGTAGGGCAGGGAGGCTCCTACAATGAGCAGTTCTTC. Protein product: CASSAVGQGGSYNEQFF.